One T cell receptor beta chain is described in this entry. The data were obtained in a study of blood T cell repertoires in COVID-19. Libraries were prepared by immunoSEQ multiplex PCR; TCRdb keeps only in-frame clonotypes and omits some of them. The data contain 280,000 or so clones, around nine tenths of them singletons. Membership in each cohort depended on participant-reported clinical history. Deletions cut 6 bases from V and 7 bases from J, with 10 bases between. The CDR3 has 11 amino acids. Germline CDR1 reads SNHLY; CDR2 reads FYNNEI. The sample taken for sequencing was PBMCs or T cells enriched from blood (not recorded which). The chain employs TRBV2 and TRBJ2-7, with D hard to call. The TCR sequence derives from a woman aged 40 to 50 who had recovered from COVID-19. The CDR3 reads CASSPALEQYF. The CDR3 nucleotides are TGTGCCAGCAGCCCCGCGCTAGAGCAGTACTTC.